These 11 T cell receptor beta chains were all obtained from the same sample, sequenced in a study of siplizumab effects on memory and regulatory T cells. Libraries were prepared by immunoSEQ multiplex PCR; TCRdb keeps only in-frame clonotypes and omits some of them. Of over 100,000 clones detected, roughly 92% appear once; the ten largest clones hold roughly 1%. The source material was CD4+ T cells sorted from blood. The source is a human donor in good health.

The chain employs TRBV20-1 and TRBJ2-3; D gene ambiguous. CDR3 length equals 11 residues. Germline V gene lookup returns CDR1 DFQATT and CDR2 SNEGSKA (reference sequence). Between the trimmed V and J ends, which lost 3 bases and 5 bases, there was a span of 6 bases. The CDR3 sequence: CSASRRDTQYF. CDR3 coding DNA: TGCAGTGCTAGCCGGAGAGATACGCAGTATTTT.

The genes are TRBV30 and TRBJ1-2, with D possibly matching TRBD1 (5 bases). Germline CDR1 and CDR2: GTSNPN and SVGIG (reference sequence). The V end lost 1 base, the J end lost 5 bases, and 8 bases lay between the germline ends. The CDR3 is made up of 12 amino acids. CDR3 sequence: CAWSEQGYGYTF. The DNA for the CDR3 is TGTGCCTGGAGTGAGCAGGGTTATGGCTACACCTTC.

This clone showed up just once. This chain uses TRBV6-4 with TRBJ1-2, with a tentative D call TRBD1 (6 bases). Germline V lookup: CDR1 MRHNA, CDR2 SNTAGT. The germline V and J ends were trimmed by 5 bases and 2 bases, with 9 bases remaining between them. This CDR3 comprises 13 residues. The DNA for the CDR3 is TGTGCCAGCAGTCCCGGACAGAACTATGGCTACACCTTC. Protein sequence: CASSPGQNYGYTF.

V usage is TRBV2 and J usage is TRBJ2-7, with D possibly being TRBD1 (6 bases). Per germline, CDR1 SNHLY and CDR2 FYNNEI. Trimming stripped 4 bases from V and 0 bases from J, with 13 bases between. The CDR3 is 15 residues long. CDR3 bases: TGTGCCAGCAGTGGATGGGCAGGGGTCTCCTACGAGCAGTACTTC. Its translation is CASSGWAGVSYEQYF. Variable domain in full (rest from reference TRBV2 and TRBJ2-7): EPEVTQTPSHQVTQMGQEVILRCVPISNHLYFYWYRQILGQKVEFLVSFYNNEISEKSEIFDDQFSVERPDGSNFTLKIRSTKLEDSAMYFCASSGWAGVSYEQYFGPGTRLTVT.

The chain is built from TRBV30 and TRBJ2-7; D might be TRBD1 (5 bases). Trimming removed 5 bases from V and 5 bases from J, with 16 bases in between. The CDR3 covers 13 residues. Germline lookup yields CDR1 GTSNPN and CDR2 SVGIG (reference sequence). In DNA, the CDR3 is TGTGCCTGGTCCAGGGCCCCTCTACACGAGCAGTACTTC. This sequence encodes CAWSRAPLHEQYF.

The genes are TRBV18 and TRBJ2-4; a weak D match, TRBD1 (7 bases). CDR3 length: 14 amino acids. V was clipped by 0 bases and J by 7 bases, with 10 bases between them. Germline lookup yields CDR1 KGHSH and CDR2 LQKENI. The CDR3 DNA is TGTGCCAGCTCACCACCGCCAGGGGGGAACATTCAGTACTTC. Translated: CASSPPPGGNIQYF.

This clone was seen only once. The rearrangement uses TRBV5-4 and TRBJ2-3; D remains unclear. In germline, CDR1 is SGHNT, CDR2 YYREEE (reference sequence). The CDR3 covers 14 residues. V was pared by 2 bases and J by 0 bases, with 7 bases between. The CDR3 here is CASSFGGSTDTQYF. The DNA of the CDR3 is TGTGCCAGCAGCTTCGGCGGAAGCACAGATACGCAGTATTTT.

This chain joins TRBV2 and TRBJ1-3, with D possibly matching TRBD1 (6 bases). V was pared by 7 bases and J by 2 bases, with 15 bases between. The CDR3 is made up of 15 amino acids. Germline assignment: CDR1 SNHLY and CDR2 FYNNEI. This CDR3 reads CASTWTDAAGNTIYF. The CDR3 coding sequence is TGTGCCAGCACCTGGACAGACGCGGCTGGAAACACCATATATTTT.

The chain is built from TRBV7-8 and TRBJ2-6; D gene ambiguous. The V gene lost 2 bases and the J gene lost 0 bases, with 11 bases spanning the gap. The CDR3 has 17 residues. The germline V gene encodes CDR1 SGHVS and CDR2 FQNEAQ. DNA for the CDR3: TGTGCCAGCAGCTTATCTGGTAGACGCTCTGGGGCCAACGTCCTGACTTTC. This translates into CASSLSGRRSGANVLTF.

CDR3 sequence reads: CASSEGGTGHNEQFF. The CDR3 coding sequence is TGCGCCAGCAGTGAGGGAGGGACAGGGCACAATGAGCAGTTCTTC. The chain joins TRBV10-1 to TRBJ2-1, with 9 bases aligning to TRBD1. The V segment lost 2 bases and the J segment 5 bases; nucleotides outside the gene matches: 4. CDR1 is WNHNN and CDR2 is SYGVQD in the germline V gene (reference sequence). The CDR3 sequence is 15 residues long.

This chain joins TRBV5-1 and TRBJ2-5; 9 bases agree with TRBD1. Trimming removed 3 bases from V and 5 bases from J; junction bases left unmatched: 5. Germline V gene sequence: CDR1 SGHRS, CDR2 YFSETQ. The CDR3 is 14 residues long. The CDR3 protein is CASSSGTGQETQYF. The CDR3 DNA reads as TGCGCCAGCAGCTCAGGGACAGGGCAGGAGACCCAGTACTTC.